This TCR beta chain was obtained from a study of identifying expanded T cells in peripheral blood. No infections or other immune events were documented during collection. This clone was observed once. This table comes from immunoSEQ multiplex PCR, and its TCRdb copy is limited to in-frame clones, with some not included. Here the sample spans more than 95,000 clones, roughly 80% being singletons. The CDR3 is 20 residues long. Germline V gene lookup returns CDR1 LNHDA and CDR2 SQIVND (reference sequence). V lost 7 bases and J 5 bases, leaving 33 bases between the germline ends. This TCR was recovered from a person between 18 and 75 years old in good health. This rearrangement joins TRBV19 to TRBJ1-5; D remains ambiguous. Sequencing input: blood. The CDR3 protein is CASKESPRVRGRRGYQPQHF. Written as DNA, the CDR3 is TGTGCCAGTAAAGAAAGCCCCCGAGTACGAGGGCGCAGAGGGTATCAGCCCCAGCATTTT.